Described below is a single T cell receptor (beta chain) sequence and its context. Stated time point: after dendritic cell vaccination, including at tumor progression/relapse. Here immunoSEQ multiplex PCR was the method, and the copy in TCRdb shows in-frame clones only, minus some. This table holds 75,000 to 95,000 clones, around four fifths found once. This specimen belongs to a study of glioma-infiltrating T cells after dendritic cell vaccination. Turning to the study itself: Patients had newly diagnosed or recurrent glioblastoma and received dendritic cell vaccines. The vaccine used monocyte-derived dendritic cells pulsed overnight with autologous tumor lysate.

CDR1 MDHEN and CDR2 SYDVKM come from the germline V gene. The CDR3 has 12 residues. V lost 5 bases to trimming and J lost 10 bases, with 14 bases between them. The receptor comes from a human donor with glioblastoma. Sequences were derived from blood, sampled after dendritic cell vaccination. V and J are TRBV28 and TRBJ1-1; TRBD1 is a possible D gene (5 bases). CDR3 in amino acids: CASSLYGGGAFF. The CDR3 bases are TGTGCCAGCAGTCTTTATGGGGGGGGAGCTTTCTTT.